Presented here are 12 T cell receptor beta chains from one specimen sequenced in a study of memory CD4+ T cells and cytomegalovirus serostatus. Assay used: immunoSEQ multiplex PCR; TCRdb lists only in-frame clones, some missing. The repertoire holds tens of thousands of clones, with 60% to 80% as singletons. The sort gate was single viable CD3+CD4+CD8-CD45RO+ cells for memory CD4+ T cells. The specimen sequenced was memory CD4+ T cells from blood. These receptors were obtained from an adult in good health and CMV-seronegative.

The chain combines TRBV11-2 with TRBJ2-7; maybe TRBD2 (6 bases). Trimming removed 7 bases at V and 6 bases at J, with 31 bases between. The CDR3 has 18 amino acids. From germline, CDR1 is SGHAT and CDR2 FQNNGV. CDR3 amino acids: CASTPRPRGSRLGGEQYF. The CDR3 coding sequence is TGTGCCAGCACCCCACGACCAAGGGGTAGCCGGCTGGGGGGCGAGCAGTACTTC.

The genes are TRBV18 and TRBJ1-4; the match to TRBD1 covers 8 bases. Germline CDR1 is KGHSH and CDR2 is LQKENI. Losses at the gene ends were 3 bases for V and 0 bases for J; bases not matched to a gene: 21. There are 22 residues in the CDR3. The CDR3 sequence: CASSPRTGLTLLKFATNEKLFF. CDR3 DNA: TGTGCCAGCTCACCCAGGACAGGGCTTACGCTACTCAAGTTTGCAACTAATGAAAAACTGTTTTTT.

The chain employs TRBV5-8 and TRBJ1-1; D not certain. The CDR3 runs 11 residues. V shed 1 base and J shed 6 bases, with 4 bases lying between them. Germline CDR1 and CDR2: SGHTS and YDEGEE. The CDR3 DNA reads as TGTGCCAGCAGCTTGTTGGCTGAAGCTTTCTTT. It yields the protein CASSLLAEAFF.

In DNA form, the CDR3 reads TGTGCCAGCAGCTTAAGTTCGGGGGACTGGGAGACCCAGTACTTC. This codes for CASSLSSGDWETQYF. The J gene is TRBJ2-5, the V gene TRBV7-3; a weak D match, TRBD2 (6 bases). This CDR3 region has 15 residues. Trimming removed 1 base from V and 5 bases from J, with 14 bases in between. CDR1 is SGHTA and CDR2 is FQGTGA in the germline V gene. The complete variable domain, with remaining parts taken from reference TRBV7-3 and TRBJ2-5, reads GAGVSQTPSNKVTEKGKYVELRCDPISGHTALYWYRQSLGQGPEFLIYFQGTGAADDSGLPNDRFFAVRPEGSVSTLKIQRTERGDSAVYLCASSLSSGDWETQYFGPGTRLLVL.

The sample holds one count of this clone. The CDR3 region has the DNA TGCGCCAGCAGACCGGGACTAGCGGGAGTTGATGAGACCCAGTACTTC. Encoded protein: CASRPGLAGVDETQYF. The chain uses TRBV5-1 and TRBJ2-5, with 14 positions matching TRBD2. The trim removed 5 bases at V and 5 bases at J, leaving 8 bases unmatched. The CDR3 totals 16 residues. In germline, CDR1 is SGHRS, CDR2 YFSETQ.

The chain uses TRBV28 and TRBJ1-2; 10 nucleotides align to TRBD1. CDR3 length equals 15 residues. Germline CDR1 reads MDHEN; CDR2 reads SYDVKM. With 2 bases clipped from V and 7 bases from J, the junction kept 7 bases outside the gene matches. The CDR3 DNA sequence: TGTGCCAGCAGTTTACCGACAGGGGGCGCAGGTGGCTACACCTTC. Its translation is CASSLPTGGAGGYTF.

In its sample, this clone was seen a few times. Other DNA variants within this sample encode the same CDR3. This chain links TRBV5-1 with TRBJ2-7; TRBD1 aligns across 9 bases. The V and J ends lost 0 bases and 7 bases, in that order; junction bases with no gene match: 5. CDR3 length: 14 residues. Germline V lookup: CDR1 SGHRS, CDR2 YFSETQ. CDR3: CASSLVGQGNEQYF. CDR3 DNA: TGCGCCAGCAGCTTGGTGGGACAGGGAAATGAGCAGTACTTC.

The chain couples TRBV10-3 to TRBJ2-7, with D possibly matching TRBD2 (5 bases). V gave up 4 bases and J gave up 5 bases, with 6 bases separating them. Germline V CDR1 and CDR2: ENHRY, SYGVKD. This CDR3 has 11 amino acids. The CDR3 region has the DNA TGTGCCATCAGTGCGAGGGACGAGCAGTACTTC. This sequence encodes CAISARDEQYF.

Relative to its sample, this clone is medium-sized. The chain joins TRBV7-3 to TRBJ2-7; no reliable D call. Per germline, CDR1 SGHTA and CDR2 FQGTGA. V lost 2 bases, J lost 0 bases, and 11 bases lay in between. CDR3 length: 15 amino acids. This CDR3 is CASSLERVASYEQYF. The DNA of the CDR3 is TGTGCCAGCAGCTTAGAAAGGGTAGCCTCCTACGAGCAGTACTTC.

J is TRBJ2-2 and V is TRBV12-5; D is unclear. The CDR3 totals 13 residues. Trimming removed 2 bases at V and 7 bases at J, with 8 bases between. Germline lookup yields CDR1 LGHNT and CDR2 FRNRAP. The CDR3 sequence: CASGLLFGGELFF. For the CDR3, the DNA is TGTGCTAGTGGTTTGTTATTCGGCGGGGAGCTGTTTTTT.

The genes are TRBV7-2 and TRBJ1-5; D possibly corresponds to TRBD1 (6 bases). The CDR3 sequence is 15 residues long. V lost 2 bases and J lost 5, with 13 bases in between. Germline values: CDR1 SGHTA, CDR2 FQGNSA. This CDR3 is CASSLMWGPDQPQHF. The CDR3 region has the DNA TGTGCCAGCAGCTTAATGTGGGGGCCCGATCAGCCCCAGCATTTT.

This clone has a single count. The chain joins TRBV7-6 to TRBJ2-2, with 8 bases identical to TRBD2. V dropped 6 bases and J dropped 2; count of bases not matched to a gene: 5. Per germline, CDR1 SGHVS and CDR2 FNYEAQ. The CDR3 consists of 15 residues. CDR3 bases: TGTGCCAGCAGGCAAACTAGCGGAAACACCGGGGAGCTGTTTTTT. This gives the protein CASRQTSGNTGELFF.